These 9 T cell receptor beta chains were sequenced from one sample in a study of shared clonotypes between healthy human individuals. Profiling relied on immunoSEQ multiplex PCR, and the TCRdb table lists in-frame clones only, not all of them. The table includes over a million clones, 65% to 75% detected once. Sequencing input: memory CD4+ T cells sorted from blood. Subset here: CD45RA-negative fraction. The receptors here all came from a young man in good health.

This clone was counted once. V and J are TRBV7-2 and TRBJ2-5, with TRBD1 as a possible D gene (6 bases). V was cut by 3 bases and J by 1 base, with 12 bases left in between. CDR1 is SGHTA, CDR2 FQGNSA, per germline. This CDR3 has 15 amino acids. CDR3 loop: CASSFEQGFQETQYF. CDR3 nucleotides: TGTGCCAGCAGCTTCGAACAGGGATTCCAAGAGACCCAGTACTTC.

The chain recombines TRBV15 with TRBJ2-5; D is ambiguous. The CDR3 is 13 residues long. V dropped 2 bases and J dropped 5 bases, with 9 bases sitting between them. Looked up from germline, CDR1 is LNHNV and CDR2 is YYDKDF (reference sequence). The chain's CDR3 is CATSRSQAETQYF. As DNA, the CDR3 is TGTGCCACCAGCAGAAGTCAGGCGGAGACCCAGTACTTC.

This chain links TRBV7-2 with TRBJ1-2; D gene ambiguous. This CDR3 comprises 14 residues. V gave up 0 bases and J gave up 4 bases, with 9 bases separating them. The V gene's germline CDR1 is SGHTA and CDR2 FQGNSA. The CDR3 nucleotides read TGTGCCAGCAGCTTAGCCGGGCAGCTCTATGGCTACACCTTC. Translated: CASSLAGQLYGYTF.

This chain connects TRBV15 to TRBJ2-7; weak D call: TRBD1 (6 bases). Trimming shortened V by 1 base and J by 3 bases, and 16 bases separated the two germline ends. The CDR3 spans 16 residues. Germline-derived CDR1 and CDR2 are LNHNV and YYDKDF (reference sequence). CDR3 sequence (DNA): TGTGCCACCAGCAGAGTGGGGGCCCCAACCCTCTACGAGCAGTACTTC. Its translation: CATSRVGAPTLYEQYF.

V is TRBV27 and J is TRBJ1-4; D uncertain. Trimming pared 1 base from V and 5 bases from J, leaving 5 bases between. The CDR3 extends over 13 amino acids. Germline V gene lookup returns CDR1 MNHEY and CDR2 SMNVEV (reference sequence). CDR3 sequence (DNA): TGTGCCAGCAGTTTATTGTACAATGAAAAACTGTTTTTT. Its protein product is CASSLLYNEKLFF.

The chain joins TRBV6-5 to TRBJ2-1; the match to TRBD1 covers 7 bases. The CDR3 has 15 amino acids. Germline V gene data show CDR1 as MNHEY and CDR2 as SVGAGI. V lost 8 bases to trimming and J lost 0 bases; unmatched junction nucleotides: 7. The CDR3 coding sequence is TGTGCCAGCCTTAAAAACAGGGGCTCCTACAATGAGCAGTTCTTC. Residues: CASLKNRGSYNEQFF.

The chain links TRBV7-8 to TRBJ2-7, with 8 bases that match TRBD1. CDR1 and CDR2 (germline): SGHVS, FQNEAQ. The CDR3 has 14 residues. V lost 4 bases to trimming and J lost 0 bases; unmatched junction nucleotides: 2. For the CDR3, the DNA is TGTGCCAGCAGCTCGGACAGGGCCTCCTACGAGCAGTACTTC. Protein sequence: CASSSDRASYEQYF.

The CDR3 is CASRRDRDNSPLHF. In nucleotides, the CDR3 is TGTGCCAGCAGGCGGGACAGGGATAATTCACCCCTCCACTTT. The gene calls are TRBV2 and TRBJ1-6; 9 nucleotides line up with TRBD1. CDR3 size: 14 residues. Germline assignment: CDR1 SNHLY and CDR2 FYNNEI. With 6 bases clipped from V and 5 bases from J, the junction kept 2 bases outside the gene matches.

The genes are TRBV5-1 and TRBJ1-1, with D possibly being TRBD1 (6 bases). Trimming removed 1 base from V and 5 bases from J, with 9 bases in between. The V gene's germline CDR1 is SGHRS and CDR2 YFSETQ. The CDR3 has 13 amino acids. This CDR3 reads CASSLTGRTEAFF. The CDR3 DNA is TGCGCCAGCAGCTTGACAGGGAGAACTGAAGCTTTCTTT.